This T cell receptor beta chain is drawn from a study of PD-1 blockade in classical Hodgkin lymphoma. Libraries were prepared by immunoSEQ multiplex PCR; TCRdb keeps only in-frame clonotypes and omits some of them. The sample includes about 23,000 clones, over 90% of them seen just once. Germline values: CDR1 SGHTA, CDR2 FQGNSA. The CDR3 is 14 residues long. V lost 5 bases to trimming and J lost 0 bases, with 8 bases between them. The time point denotes: newly diagnosed, previously untreated cHL patient sample. Magnetic negative selection was used to purify CD4+ T cells from PBMCs that had been thawed. This clone occurred once.

Material: CD4+ T cells from blood. This receptor was identified in a human donor with classical Hodgkin lymphoma. This rearrangement joins TRBV7-2 to TRBJ2-1, with unresolved D. In DNA, the CDR3 is TGTGCCAGCAGCGGAGCTTCCTCCTACAATGAGCAGTTCTTC. Its protein product is CASSGASSYNEQFF.